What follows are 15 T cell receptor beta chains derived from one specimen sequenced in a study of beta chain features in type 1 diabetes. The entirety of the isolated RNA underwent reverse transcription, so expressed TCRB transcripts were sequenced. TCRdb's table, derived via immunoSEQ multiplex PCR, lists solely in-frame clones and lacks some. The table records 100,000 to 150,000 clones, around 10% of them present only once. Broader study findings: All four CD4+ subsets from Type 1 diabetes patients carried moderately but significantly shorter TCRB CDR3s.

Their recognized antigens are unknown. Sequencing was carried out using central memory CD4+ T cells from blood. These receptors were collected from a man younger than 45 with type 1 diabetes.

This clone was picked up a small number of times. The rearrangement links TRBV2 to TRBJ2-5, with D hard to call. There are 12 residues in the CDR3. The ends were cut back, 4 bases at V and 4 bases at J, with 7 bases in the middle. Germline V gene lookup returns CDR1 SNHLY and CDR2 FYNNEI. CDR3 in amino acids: CASSVVRETQYF. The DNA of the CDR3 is TGTGCCAGCAGTGTGGTGCGAGAGACCCAGTACTTC.

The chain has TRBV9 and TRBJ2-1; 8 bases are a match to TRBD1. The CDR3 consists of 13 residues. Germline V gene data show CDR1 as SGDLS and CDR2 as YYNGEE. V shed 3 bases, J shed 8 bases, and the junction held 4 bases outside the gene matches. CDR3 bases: TGTGCCAGCAGCGCCCAGGGGGCCCATGAGCAGTTCTTC. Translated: CASSAQGAHEQFF.

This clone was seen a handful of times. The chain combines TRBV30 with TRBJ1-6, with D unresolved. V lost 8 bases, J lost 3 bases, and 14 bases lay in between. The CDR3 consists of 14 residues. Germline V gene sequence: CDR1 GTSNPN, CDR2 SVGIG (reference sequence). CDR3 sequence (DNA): TGTGCCCTGGTACTAGGAAACTATAATTCACCCCTCCACTTT. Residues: CALVLGNYNSPLHF. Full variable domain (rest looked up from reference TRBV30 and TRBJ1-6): SQTIHQWPATLVQPVGSPLSLECTVEGTSNPNLYWYRQAAGRGLQLLFYSVGIGQISSEVPQNLSASRPQDRQFILSSKKLLLSDSGFYLCALVLGNYNSPLHFGNGTRLTVT.

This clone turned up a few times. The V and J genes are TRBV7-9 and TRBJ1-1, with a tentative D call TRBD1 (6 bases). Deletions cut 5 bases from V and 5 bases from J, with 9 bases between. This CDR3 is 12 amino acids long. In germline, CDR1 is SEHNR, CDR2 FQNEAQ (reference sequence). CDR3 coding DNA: TGTGCCAGCAGCCGGACAGTAACTGAAGCTTTCTTT. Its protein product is CASSRTVTEAFF.

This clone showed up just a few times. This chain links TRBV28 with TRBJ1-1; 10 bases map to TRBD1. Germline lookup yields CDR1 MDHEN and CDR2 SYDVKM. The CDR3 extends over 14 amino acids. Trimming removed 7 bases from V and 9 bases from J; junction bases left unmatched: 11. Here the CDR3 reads CASTPGGQGDQAFF. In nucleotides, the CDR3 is TGTGCCAGCACCCCGGGCGGACAGGGGGATCAAGCTTTCTTT.

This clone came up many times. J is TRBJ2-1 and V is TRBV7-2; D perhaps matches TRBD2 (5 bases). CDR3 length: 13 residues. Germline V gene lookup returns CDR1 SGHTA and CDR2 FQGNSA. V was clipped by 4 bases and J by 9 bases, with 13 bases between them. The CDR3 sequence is CASSSIVAGEQFF. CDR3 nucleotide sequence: TGTGCCAGCAGCTCAATTGTTGCGGGTGAGCAGTTCTTC.

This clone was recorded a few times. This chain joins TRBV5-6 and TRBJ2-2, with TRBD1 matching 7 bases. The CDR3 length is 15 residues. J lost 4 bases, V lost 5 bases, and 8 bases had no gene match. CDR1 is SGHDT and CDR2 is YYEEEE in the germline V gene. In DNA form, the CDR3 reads TGTGCCAGCAGAGGGGGCGGTCAGATCACCGGGGAGCTGTTTTTT. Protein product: CASRGGGQITGELFF.

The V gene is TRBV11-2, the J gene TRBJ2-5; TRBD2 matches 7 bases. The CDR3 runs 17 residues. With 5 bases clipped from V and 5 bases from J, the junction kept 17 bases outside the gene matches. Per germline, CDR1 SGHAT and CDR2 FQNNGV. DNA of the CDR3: TGTGCCAGCAGCCCCCCCCGGGGGGTGAACCGCGGGGAGACCCAGTACTTC. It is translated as CASSPPRGVNRGETQYF.

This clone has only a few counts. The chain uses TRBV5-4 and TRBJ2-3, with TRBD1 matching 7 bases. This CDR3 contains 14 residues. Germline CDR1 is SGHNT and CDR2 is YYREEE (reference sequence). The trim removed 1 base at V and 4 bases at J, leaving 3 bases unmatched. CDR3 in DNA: TGTGCCAGCAGCTTGAGACAGGGATCAGATACGCAGTATTTT. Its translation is CASSLRQGSDTQYF.

The CDR3 region has the DNA TGTGCCAGCAGCTTAGGGGGGCCGGGGAACACTGAAGCTTTCTTT. Amino acid sequence: CASSLGGPGNTEAFF. The rearrangement uses TRBV11-2 and TRBJ1-1; weak D call: TRBD1 (6 bases). This CDR3 spans 15 amino acids. From germline, CDR1 is SGHAT and CDR2 FQNNGV. V lost 1 base and J lost 1, with 10 bases in between.

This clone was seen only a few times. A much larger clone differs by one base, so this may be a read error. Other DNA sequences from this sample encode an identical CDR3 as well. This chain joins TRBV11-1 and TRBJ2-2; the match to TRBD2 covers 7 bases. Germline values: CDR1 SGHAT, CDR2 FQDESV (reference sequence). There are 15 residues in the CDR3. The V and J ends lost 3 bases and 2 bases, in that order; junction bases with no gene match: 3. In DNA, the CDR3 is TGTGCCAGCAGCTTCCTAGCGGTAAACACCGGGGAGCTGTTTTTT. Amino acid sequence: CASSFLAVNTGELFF.

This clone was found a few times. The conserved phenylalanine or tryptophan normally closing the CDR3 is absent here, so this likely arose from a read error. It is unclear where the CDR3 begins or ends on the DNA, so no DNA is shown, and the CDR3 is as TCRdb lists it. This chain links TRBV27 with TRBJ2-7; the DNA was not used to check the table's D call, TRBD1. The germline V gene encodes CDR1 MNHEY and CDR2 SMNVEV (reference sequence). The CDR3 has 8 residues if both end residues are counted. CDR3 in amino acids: CARARGMR.

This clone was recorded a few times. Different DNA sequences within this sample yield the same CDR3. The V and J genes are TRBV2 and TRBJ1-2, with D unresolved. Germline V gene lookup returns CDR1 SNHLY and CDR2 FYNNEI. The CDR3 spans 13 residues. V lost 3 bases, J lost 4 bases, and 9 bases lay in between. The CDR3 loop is CASSDTSGYGYTF. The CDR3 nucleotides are TGTGCCAGCAGTGATACCAGCGGCTATGGCTACACCTTC. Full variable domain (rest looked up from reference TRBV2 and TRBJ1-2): EPEVTQTPSHQVTQMGQEVILRCVPISNHLYFYWYRQILGQKVEFLVSFYNNEISEKSEIFDDQFSVERPDGSNFTLKIRSTKLEDSAMYFCASSDTSGYGYTFGSGTRLTVV.

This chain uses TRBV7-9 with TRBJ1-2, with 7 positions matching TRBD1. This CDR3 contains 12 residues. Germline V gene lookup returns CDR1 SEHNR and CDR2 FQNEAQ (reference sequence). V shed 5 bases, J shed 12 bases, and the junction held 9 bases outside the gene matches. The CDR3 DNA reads TGTGCCAGCAGCCAGCAGACAGGGCTCAACACCTTC. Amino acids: CASSQQTGLNTF.

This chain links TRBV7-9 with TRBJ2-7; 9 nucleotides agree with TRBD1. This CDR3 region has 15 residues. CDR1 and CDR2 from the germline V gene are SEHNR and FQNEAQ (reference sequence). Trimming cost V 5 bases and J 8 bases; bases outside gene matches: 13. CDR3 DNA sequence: TGTGCCAGCAGCGAAACTAGGGGTACAGGGGGCAAGCAGTACTTC. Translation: CASSETRGTGGKQYF.